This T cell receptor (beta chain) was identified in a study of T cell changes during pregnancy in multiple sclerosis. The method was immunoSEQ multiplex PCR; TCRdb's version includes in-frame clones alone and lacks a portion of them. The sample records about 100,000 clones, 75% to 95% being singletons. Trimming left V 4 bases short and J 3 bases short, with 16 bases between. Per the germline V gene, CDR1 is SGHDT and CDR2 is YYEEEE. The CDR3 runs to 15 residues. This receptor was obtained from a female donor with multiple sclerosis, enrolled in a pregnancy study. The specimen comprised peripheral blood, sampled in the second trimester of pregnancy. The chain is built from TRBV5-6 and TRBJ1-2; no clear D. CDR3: CASSADGRRYYGYTF. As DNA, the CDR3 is TGTGCCAGCAGCGCTGACGGCAGGAGGTACTATGGCTACACCTTC.